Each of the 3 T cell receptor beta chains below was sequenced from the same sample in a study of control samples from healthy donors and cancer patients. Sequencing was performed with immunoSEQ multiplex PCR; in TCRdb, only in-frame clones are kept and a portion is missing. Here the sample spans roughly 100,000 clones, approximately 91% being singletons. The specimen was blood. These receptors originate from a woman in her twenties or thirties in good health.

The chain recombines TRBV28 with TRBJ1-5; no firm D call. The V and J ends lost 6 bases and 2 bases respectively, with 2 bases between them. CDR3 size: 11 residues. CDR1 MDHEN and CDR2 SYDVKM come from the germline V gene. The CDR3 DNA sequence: TGTGCCAGCAGGGGCAATCAGCCCCAGCATTTT. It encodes CASRGNQPQHF.

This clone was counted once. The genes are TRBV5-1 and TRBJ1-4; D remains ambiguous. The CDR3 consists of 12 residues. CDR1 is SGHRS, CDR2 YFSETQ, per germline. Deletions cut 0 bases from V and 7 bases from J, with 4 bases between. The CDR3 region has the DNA TGCGCCAGCAGCTTGGGGGGTGAAAAACTGTTTTTT. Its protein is CASSLGGEKLFF.

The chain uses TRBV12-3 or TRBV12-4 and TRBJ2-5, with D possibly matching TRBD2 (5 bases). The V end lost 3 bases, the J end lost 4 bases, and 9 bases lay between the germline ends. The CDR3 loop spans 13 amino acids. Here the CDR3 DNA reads TGTGCCAGCAGTTTGTCCCGGGGAGAGACCCAGTACTTC. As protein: CASSLSRGETQYF.